Presented here are 6 T cell receptor beta chains from one specimen sequenced in a study of cytomegalovirus exposure and HLA in healthy donors. It was with 60 Vbeta and 13 Jbeta primers that the PCR ran. Assay used: immunoSEQ multiplex PCR; TCRdb lists only in-frame clones, some missing. The sample yields approximately 150,000 clones, about four fifths seen once. The source material was PBMCs. Receptor source: a woman between 50 and 59 years old in good health and CMV-seronegative.

This rearrangement joins TRBV10-3 to TRBJ1-1, with 8 bases aligning to TRBD1. J lost 6 bases, V lost 0 bases, and 6 bases had no gene match. Per germline, CDR1 ENHRY and CDR2 SYGVKD. The CDR3 is made up of 15 amino acids. The CDR3 nucleotides read TGTGCCATCAGTGAGTCTGGGACAGGTTCGGCTGAAGCTTTCTTT. This sequence encodes CAISESGTGSAEAFF.

The J gene is TRBJ2-3, the V gene TRBV18; 7 bases line up with TRBD2. This CDR3 region has 17 residues. The germline gives CDR1 KGHSH, CDR2 LQKENI. V trimming: 2 bases; J trimming: 2 bases; junction bases outside the gene matches: 10. The CDR3 DNA is TGTGCCAGCTCACCATCTTTAACCGGGGGGTACACAGATACGCAGTATTTT. Encoded protein: CASSPSLTGGYTDTQYF.

The chain is built from TRBV18 and TRBJ1-2, with D tentatively TRBD1 (6 bases). CDR3 length: 14 amino acids. Trimming stripped 6 bases from V and 5 bases from J, with 16 bases between. The germline CDR1 and CDR2 sequences are KGHSH and LQKENI. The chain's CDR3 is CASSQGRDPYGYTF. The DNA for the CDR3 is TGTGCCAGCTCCCAGGGGAGGGACCCGTATGGCTACACCTTC.

The chain joins TRBV7-2 to TRBJ1-2; 7 positions match TRBD1. The V gene's germline CDR1 is SGHTA and CDR2 FQGNSA. V trimming: 4 bases; J trimming: 0 bases; junction bases outside the gene matches: 17. This CDR3 is built from 19 residues. The CDR3 region is CASSSGTAYITQANYGYTF. The DNA for the CDR3 is TGTGCCAGCAGCTCCGGGACAGCATATATTACTCAAGCTAACTATGGCTACACCTTC.

This rearrangement joins TRBV9 to TRBJ2-7, with 8 bases matching TRBD1. This CDR3 has 16 amino acids. The J segment lost 0 bases and the V segment lost 0 bases, leaving 5 bases of the junction unmatched. Germline CDR1 SGDLS, CDR2 YYNGEE. The CDR3 nucleotides read TGTGCCAGCAGCGTAGGTTTCGGGACAGGCTCCTACGAGCAGTACTTC. Translation gives CASSVGFGTGSYEQYF.

The chain carries TRBV9 and TRBJ2-3; D is ambiguous. Germline V gene lookup returns CDR1 SGDLS and CDR2 YYNGEE. The CDR3 is 12 residues long. V lost 4 bases and J 7 bases, leaving 10 bases between the germline ends. DNA for the CDR3: TGTGCCAGCAGCCCAACTCTGAATACGCAGTATTTT. As protein: CASSPTLNTQYF.